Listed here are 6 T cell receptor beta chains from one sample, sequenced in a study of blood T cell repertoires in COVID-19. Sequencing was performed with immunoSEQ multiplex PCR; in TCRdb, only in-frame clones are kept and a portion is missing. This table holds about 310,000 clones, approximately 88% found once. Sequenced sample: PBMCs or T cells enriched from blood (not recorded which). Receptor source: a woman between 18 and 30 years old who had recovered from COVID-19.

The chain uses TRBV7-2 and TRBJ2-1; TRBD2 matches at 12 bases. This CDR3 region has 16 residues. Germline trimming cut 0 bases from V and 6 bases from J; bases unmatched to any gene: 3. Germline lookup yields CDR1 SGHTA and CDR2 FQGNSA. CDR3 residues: CASSLAASGRVNEQFF. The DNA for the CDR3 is TGTGCCAGCAGCTTAGCCGCTAGCGGGAGGGTCAATGAGCAGTTCTTC.

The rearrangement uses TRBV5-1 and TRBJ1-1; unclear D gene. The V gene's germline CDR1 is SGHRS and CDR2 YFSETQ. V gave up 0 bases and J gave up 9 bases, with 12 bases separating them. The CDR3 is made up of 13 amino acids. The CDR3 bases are TGCGCCAGCAGCTTGGTAAACCCCGAGAAAGCTTTCTTT. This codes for CASSLVNPEKAFF.

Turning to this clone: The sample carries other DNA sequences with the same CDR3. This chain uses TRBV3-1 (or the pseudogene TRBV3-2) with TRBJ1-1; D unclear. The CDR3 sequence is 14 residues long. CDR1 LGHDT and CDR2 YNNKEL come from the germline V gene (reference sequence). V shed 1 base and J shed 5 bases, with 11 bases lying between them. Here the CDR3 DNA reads TGTGCCAGCAGCCAAGGACCTGGAGATACTGAAGCTTTCTTT. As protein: CASSQGPGDTEAFF.

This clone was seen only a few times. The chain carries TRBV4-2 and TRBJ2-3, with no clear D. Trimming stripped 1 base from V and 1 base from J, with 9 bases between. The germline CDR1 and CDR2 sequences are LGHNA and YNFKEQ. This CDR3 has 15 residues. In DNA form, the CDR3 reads TGTGCCAGCAGCCAAGTCGCGGCCGGCACAGATACGCAGTATTTT. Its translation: CASSQVAAGTDTQYF.

The CDR3 is CVRSRGCRDTGELFF. The CDR3 nucleotides are TGTGTCAGAAGCAGGGGGTGTCGGGACACCGGGGAGCTGTTTTTT. This chain links TRBV7-5 with TRBJ2-2; the D call of TRBD1 is as the table states it, not checked on the DNA. TRBV7-5 counts as a pseudogene. The CDR3 runs 15 residues.

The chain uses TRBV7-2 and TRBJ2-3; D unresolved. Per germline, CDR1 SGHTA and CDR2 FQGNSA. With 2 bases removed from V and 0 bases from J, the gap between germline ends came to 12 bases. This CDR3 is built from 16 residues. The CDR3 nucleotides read TGTGCCAGCAGCTTAAACGCGGCACGAAGCACAGATACGCAGTATTTT. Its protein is CASSLNAARSTDTQYF.